This T cell receptor beta chain was identified during a study of blood T cells in healthy people across ages. Study information: Researchers report that template switching captured about one barcoded beta molecule per two T cells.

The authors isolated at least 6 million PBMCs per sample. Extractions gave at least 5.5 micrograms of total RNA per sample. Through a sample-barcoded 5' primer and a J-beta primer mix, a second PCR was run for roughly 7 to 11 cycles. TCRdb recomputed calls from the 5' RACE reads with MiXCR, one row per CDR3 protein. The sample comprises about 680,000 distinct CDR3 sequences, around half of which are singletons, and roughly 34% rests with the top ten. Study findings and constraints: In long-lived donors, naive CD4+ cell counts and diversity exceeded those of aged donors.

The V gene lost 7 bases and the J gene lost 0 bases, with 19 bases spanning the gap. The CDR3 covers 16 residues. The germline V gene has CDR1 SGHRS and CDR2 YFSETQ. For this clonotype: What it binds is unknown.

The receptor's source is a woman aged 60-75 years in good health. The sample comprised blood. This chain connects TRBV5-1 to TRBJ1-1; TRBD1 is a possible D gene (6 bases). In DNA, the CDR3 is TGCGCCAGCGGGGAAGGGGGGCGCCGGATGAACACTGAAGCTTTCTTT. It is translated as CASGEGGRRMNTEAFF.